A selection of T cell receptor beta chains follows, all from one sample in a study of blood T cell repertoires in COVID-19. Clones were sequenced by immunoSEQ multiplex PCR, and TCRdb holds only the in-frame ones, with some missing. Of hundreds of thousands of clones detected, about nine tenths appear once; the ten largest clones hold about 12%. Sequencing used peripheral blood. These receptors were taken from a woman aged 55-69 years with acute or convalescent COVID-19. The CDR3 runs from the conserved cysteine through the conserved F or W. A D gene is named only where the DNA matches it firmly. Clone size is given for some rows only: seen once, a few or many times, or a class if the clone is expanded.

V	J	D	size	DNA	CDR3
TRBV9	TRBJ1-4	TRBD1	.	TGTGCCAGCAGCGTAGAATGGGACAGGTCAACTAATGAAAAACTGTTTTTT	CASSVEWDRSTNEKLFF
TRBV7-9	TRBJ1-1	.	.	TGTGCCAGCAGCTTAAATCAGGGAAGTAACACTGAAGCTTTCTTT	CASSLNQGSNTEAFF
TRBV29-1	TRBJ2-1	.	.	TGCAGCCCGGGGTTTTTCGATGAGCAGTTCTTC	CSPGFFDEQFF
TRBV5-4	TRBJ2-3	TRBD2	once	TGTGCCAGCAGCTTGGGACTAGCGGGGGGCACAGATACGCAGTATTTT	CASSLGLAGGTDTQYF
TRBV30	TRBJ1-3	.	once	TGTGCCTGGAGTCAAAGCCGCGGCATATATTTT	CAWSQSRGIYF
TRBV19	TRBJ1-2	.	.	TGTGCCAGTAGTATGTTACAGGGACTAGACTATGGCTACACCTTC	CASSMLQGLDYGYTF
TRBV28	TRBJ1-1	.	.	TGTGCCAGCACCCAGGGAATCCGGAACACTGAAGCTTTCTTT	CASTQGIRNTEAFF
TRBV29-1	TRBJ1-5	.	once	TGCAGCGTTGAAGAAGGGACTATCGATCAGCCCCAGCATTTT	CSVEEGTIDQPQHF
TRBV9	TRBJ2-3	TRBD2	.	TGTGCCAGCAGCGGGCTAGCGGGAGTAGGTTCAGATACGCAGTATTTT	CASSGLAGVGSDTQYF
TRBV12-3/TRBV12-4	TRBJ1-1	.	.	TGTGCCAGCAGTTTCTCGGGGGGCACGGAAGCTTTCTTT	CASSFSGGTEAFF
TRBV6-5	TRBJ2-3	TRBD1	.	TGTGCCAGCAGACAGGGGGCCGGGACAGATACGCAGTATTTT	CASRQGAGTDTQYF
TRBV29-1	TRBJ1-2	TRBD1	.	TGCAGCGTTGTGGGACAGAGCTATGGCTACACCTTC	CSVVGQSYGYTF
TRBV27	TRBJ1-1	.	.	TGTGCCAGCAGTTTGGTGCGGGCGGGAGGGACTGAAGCTTTCTTT	CASSLVRAGGTEAFF